This TCR beta chain was observed in a study of a mutant IDH1 vaccine in newly diagnosed glioma (dated by TCRdb to the early 2020s). In the study overall: Vaccination started 4-6 weeks after radiotherapy alone, or was given together with temozolomide cycles in the groups whose treatment included chemotherapy. Of the roughly 34 treated patients, about 60% were male and approximately 40% were female, and the mean age was 40.4 years. Prior to enrollment, standard therapy consisting of radiotherapy alone, temozolomide alone, or radiochemotherapy with temozolomide had been administered to patients, with the combination being received by most patients. The week-35 safety follow-up took place at visit V12, and the week-47 end of study took place at visit V13. Six visits were used for peripheral blood collection: V03 (baseline), V05, V07, V10, V12 and V13. For exploratory analyses, roughly 25 treated patients had longitudinal TCRB deep sequencing done wherever samples were available. The research as a whole found: Vaccine-induced immune responses across multiple MHC alleles were detected in 93.3% of patients. Changes in the top peripheral T cell clonotypes picked up by TCRB sequencing did not appear to be linked to pseudoprogression. PBMC samples for TCRB deep sequencing were selected based on availability. The authors noted that analyses of patient blood samples could not be reproduced because of sample limitations.

V is pared back by 9 bases and J by 3 bases, with 13 bases lying between the germline termini. The germline V gene encodes CDR1 SGHRS and CDR2 YFSETQ. The CDR3 covers 13 residues, taking in both the cysteine and the phenylalanine. Of the read, only the CDR3 DNA is kept; its 39 bases are in frame from base 1. Interpreted using the paper, the time point label stands for: week 47, end of study. Every vaccine dose consisted of 300 ug of a 20-mer mutant IDH1 peptide in Montanide, administered subcutaneously together with topical imiquimod. Patients received eight vaccinations in weeks 1, 3, 5, 7, 11, 15, 19 and 23, corresponding to visits V03 through V10. All donors had newly diagnosed IDH1-mutant astrocytomas of WHO grade 3 or 4 that showed loss of nuclear ATRX. The samples were drawn from NOA16, a multicentre, single-arm, open-label phase I trial in Germany that tested a mutant IDH1 peptide vaccine in humans for the first time. Genomic DNA for TCRB sequencing was extracted from EDTA blood using the DNeasy Blood and Tissue Kit.

In the case of this clone: Its antigen specificity is not known. Base qualities are not at hand, and no much larger clone is one base apart.

The receptor library was made with the immunoSEQ multiplex PCR assay. The hsTCRB Kit was used according to the manufacturer's protocol to amplify rearranged TCR beta chain sequences. Sequencing of TCRB libraries was carried out on an Illumina MiSeq. The original pipeline was this. Demultiplexing, trimming and gene mapping were performed with the kit vendor's proprietary platform. Held by TCRdb, this immuneACCESS table contains in-frame sequences only and omits some clones. Under half of the omission traces to an unresolved V gene where checked; the cause of the rest is unknown. Clonal size and the V and J genes are those of that table, whereas D and trimming came from the DNA. For this sample there are about 34,000 clones; 87% appear just once. More than 10% of the sample belongs to the ten largest clones.

The rearranged segments are TRBV5-1 and TRBJ1-5; 6 matching bases give a weak D call of TRBD1. Sequencing was performed on PBMCs, taken from a glioma patient whose treatment included an IDH1 peptide vaccine. This sequence was found in a woman aged 25 to 39 with glioma. The DNA is TGCGCCACTGCTGGGGGCCCCAATCAGCCCCAGCATTTT. Its product reads: CATAGGPNQPQHF.